Listed below are T cell receptor beta chains from one sample, sequenced in a study of cytomegalovirus exposure and HLA in healthy donors. The protocol was immunoSEQ multiplex PCR, while the TCRdb copy is restricted to in-frame clones and leaves out a portion. The table has about 140,000 clones, just over 85% seen once. Sequencing was done on a sample of PBMCs. These receptors were taken from a woman younger than 30 in good health and CMV-seropositive. CDR3s include the opening cysteine and the closing phenylalanine or tryptophan. D genes are given only for firm matches. Where a row states a size, it is once, few, many or the class of an expanded clone; other rows omit it.

clone_size,d_call,v_call,j_call,cdr3_aa,cdr3_nt
.,TRBD1,TRBV5-1,TRBJ2-7,CASSLARQGLSYEQYF,TGCGCCAGCAGCTTGGCAAGACAGGGTTTAAGCTACGAGCAGTACTTC
.,.,TRBV7-9,TRBJ2-3,CASSHLGSSLTDTQYF,TGTGCCAGCAGCCACCTGGGTAGCAGCCTCACAGATACGCAGTATTTT
.,.,TRBV27,TRBJ2-7,CASSPDRGILGEQYF,TGTGCCAGCAGTCCCGACCGGGGAATCTTGGGTGAGCAGTACTTC
.,TRBD1,TRBV5-1,TRBJ2-3,CASSLDRGVDTQYF,TGCGCCAGCAGCTTGGACAGGGGGGTCGATACGCAGTATTTT
.,.,TRBV28,TRBJ2-1,CASRPGWGSSVDEQFF,TGTGCCAGCAGACCGGGGTGGGGTTCCTCTGTCGATGAGCAGTTCTTC
.,.,TRBV30,TRBJ2-7,CAWKFAWAQGEIGEQYF,TGTGCCTGGAAATTTGCGTGGGCACAGGGAGAAATCGGCGAGCAGTACTTC
.,TRBD1,TRBV9,TRBJ2-1,CASSSEGATWNEQFF,TGTGCCAGCAGCTCTGAGGGGGCAACGTGGAATGAGCAGTTCTTC
.,.,TRBV5-4,TRBJ1-1,CASSSGGGSNTEAFF,TGTGCCAGCAGCTCTGGGGGCGGTTCGAACACTGAAGCTTTCTTT
.,TRBD2,TRBV7-3,TRBJ2-3,CASSLRLAGSTDTQYF,TGTGCCAGCAGCCTCCGACTAGCGGGGAGCACAGATACGCAGTATTTT
.,.,TRBV27,TRBJ1-5,CASTIGTTEGVNQPQHF,TGTGCCAGCACCATTGGGACCACAGAGGGGGTCAATCAGCCCCAGCATTTT
.,.,TRBV28,TRBJ2-7,CASSPPRLASNEQYF,TGTGCCAGCAGCCCACCGCGGCTAGCGAGCAACGAGCAGTACTTC
.,.,TRBV6-5,TRBJ2-1,CASKQAGGEQFF,TGTGCCAGCAAGCAGGCCGGGGGTGAGCAGTTCTTC
.,TRBD2,TRBV9,TRBJ2-3,CASSVAAGVSPDTQYF,TGTGCCAGCAGCGTAGCCGCGGGAGTAAGCCCAGATACGCAGTATTTT
.,.,TRBV6-5,TRBJ1-2,CASSYGLDGYTF,TGTGCCAGCAGTTACGGGCTGGATGGCTACACCTTC
few,TRBD1,TRBV28,TRBJ1-2,CATFDTGGAGHYGYTF,TGTGCCACCTTCGACACAGGGGGCGCGGGACACTATGGCTACACCTTC
.,.,TRBV6-5,TRBJ2-7,CASSYFAGSYEQYF,TGTGCCAGCAGTTACTTCGCGGGATCCTACGAGCAGTACTTC
.,TRBD1,TRBV7-9,TRBJ2-7,CASSLASGGTNSYEQYF,TGTGCCAGCAGCTTAGCGTCAGGGGGTACCAACTCCTACGAGCAGTACTTC
.,.,TRBV5-6,TRBJ2-6,CASSSLGAAGANVLTF,TGTGCCAGCAGCTCGTTGGGGGCGGCTGGGGCCAACGTCCTGACTTTC
.,.,TRBV7-2,TRBJ2-3,CASSLPVNTQYF,TGTGCCAGCAGCCTCCCGGTAAATACGCAGTATTTT
.,TRBD1,TRBV7-9,TRBJ1-2,CASSLRTGPYGYTF,TGTGCCAGCAGCTTGAGGACAGGGCCCTATGGCTACACCTTC
.,TRBD1,TRBV4-2,TRBJ2-7,CASSQEIGGVEQYF,TGTGCCAGCAGCCAAGAGATAGGGGGCGTTGAGCAGTACTTC
.,TRBD1,TRBV7-2,TRBJ1-2,CASSLEVGQAAF,TGTGCCAGCAGCTTAGAGGTGGGACAGGCAGCCTTC
.,TRBD2,TRBV18,TRBJ2-1,CASSSGGLRINEQFF,TGTGCCAGCTCATCGGGAGGGCTGCGGATCAATGAGCAGTTCTTC
.,TRBD2,TRBV28,TRBJ2-3,CASRSGGVGTDTQYF,TGTGCCAGCAGATCGGGGGGGGTAGGAACAGATACGCAGTATTTT
.,.,TRBV10-3,TRBJ1-3,CAISAGNTIYF,TGTGCCATCTCGGCTGGAAACACCATATATTTT
.,TRBD1,TRBV15,TRBJ2-7,CATARDRATVEQYF,TGTGCCACCGCTAGGGACAGGGCCACGGTCGAGCAGTACTTC
.,TRBD1,TRBV7-2,TRBJ1-1,CASSLRGGHLVEAFF,TGTGCCAGCAGCTTAAGAGGGGGCCATTTGGTTGAAGCTTTCTTT
.,.,TRBV11-3,TRBJ2-1,CASSLGAGAYNEQFF,TGTGCCAGCAGCTTGGGGGCAGGGGCCTACAATGAGCAGTTCTTC
.,.,TRBV4-1,TRBJ1-6,CASSQDFGGGSPLHF,TGCGCCAGCAGCCAAGATTTTGGTGGCGGCTCACCCCTCCACTTT
.,TRBD1,TRBV5-6,TRBJ2-7,CASSFGQGLGEQYF,TGTGCCAGCAGCTTCGGACAGGGGTTGGGTGAGCAGTACTTC
.,.,TRBV6-5,TRBJ2-6,CASSSRGAGANVLTF,TGTGCCAGCAGTTCACGGGGAGCTGGGGCCAACGTCCTGACTTTC
.,TRBD1,TRBV4-2,TRBJ1-1,CASSLGQGTAAGSEAFF,TGTGCCAGCAGCCTTGGACAGGGAACTGCGGCGGGGTCAGAAGCTTTCTTT
.,.,TRBV5-1,TRBJ2-7,CASSNSDSSYEQYF,TGCGCCAGCAGTAACTCGGACAGCTCCTACGAGCAGTACTTC
.,.,TRBV7-9,TRBJ1-5,CASSLTGNQNQPQHF,TGTGCCAGCAGCCTAACAGGGAATCAGAATCAGCCCCAGCATTTT
.,.,TRBV14,TRBJ1-4,CASSQIGVEKLFF,TGTGCCAGCAGCCAAATAGGAGTGGAAAAACTGTTTTTT
.,.,TRBV19,TRBJ2-2,CASSAVRGFDGELFF,TGTGCCAGTAGTGCAGTACGGGGATTCGACGGGGAGCTGTTTTTT
.,TRBD2,TRBV4-2,TRBJ2-5,CASSQRAGGLETQYF,TGTGCCAGCAGCCAAAGAGCGGGGGGCCTCGAGACCCAGTACTTC
.,.,TRBV5-1,TRBJ2-2,CASSEQGNTGELFF,TGCGCCAGCAGCGAACAGGGAAACACCGGGGAGCTGTTTTTT
once,TRBD1,TRBV18,TRBJ1-2,CASSLDRVGGYTF,TGTGCCAGCTCACTCGACAGGGTCGGGGGCTACACCTTC
once,TRBD2,TRBV11-1,TRBJ2-1,CASSLPSGLYNEQFF,TGTGCCAGCAGCTTACCTAGCGGCCTCTACAATGAGCAGTTCTTC
.,TRBD2,TRBV9,TRBJ2-1,CASSFRGSGGNNEQFF,TGTGCCAGCAGCTTTAGGGGTAGCGGGGGAAACAATGAGCAGTTCTTC
.,TRBD2,TRBV10-3,TRBJ2-1,CAISALADYGHEQFF,TGTGCCATCAGCGCACTAGCGGACTACGGGCATGAGCAGTTCTTC
.,.,TRBV28,TRBJ2-3,CASSQYGGGRSTDTQYF,TGTGCCAGCAGTCAGTATGGCGGGGGCCGTAGCACAGATACGCAGTATTTT
.,.,TRBV11-2,TRBJ1-4,CASSPERSAVGKLFF,TGTGCCAGCAGCCCCGAGAGGTCGGCAGTTGGAAAACTGTTTTTT
.,.,TRBV19,TRBJ2-5,CASSTPGNQETQYF,TGTGCCAGTAGTACGCCAGGGAACCAAGAGACCCAGTACTTC
.,.,TRBV19,TRBJ2-3,CASSIGMNTQYF,TGTGCCAGTAGTATCGGGATGAATACGCAGTATTTT
.,.,TRBV15,TRBJ1-1,CAIAGSRNTEAFF,TGTGCCATAGCAGGGTCTAGGAACACTGAAGCTTTCTTT
.,TRBD2,TRBV28,TRBJ2-3,CASLRRGGLSTDTQYF,TGTGCCAGTCTCCGGCGGGGGGGCCTTAGCACAGATACGCAGTATTTT